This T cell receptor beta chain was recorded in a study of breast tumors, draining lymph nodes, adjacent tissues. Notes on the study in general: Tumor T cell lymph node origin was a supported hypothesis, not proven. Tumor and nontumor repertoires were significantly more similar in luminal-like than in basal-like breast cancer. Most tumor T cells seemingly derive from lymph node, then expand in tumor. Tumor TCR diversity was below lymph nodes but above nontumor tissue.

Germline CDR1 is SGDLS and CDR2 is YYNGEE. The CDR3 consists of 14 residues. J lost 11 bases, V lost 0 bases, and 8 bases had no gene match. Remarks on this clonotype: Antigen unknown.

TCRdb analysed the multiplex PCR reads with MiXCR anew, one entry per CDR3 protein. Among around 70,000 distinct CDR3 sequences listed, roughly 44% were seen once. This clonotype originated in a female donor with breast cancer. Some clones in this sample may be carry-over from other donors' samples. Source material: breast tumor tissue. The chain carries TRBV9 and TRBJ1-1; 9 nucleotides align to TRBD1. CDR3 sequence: CASSVAGQGGLAFF. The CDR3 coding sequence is TGTGCCAGCAGCGTAGCGGGACAGGGAGGTTTGGCTTTCTTT.